This passage covers 27 T cell receptor beta chains from one sample sequenced in a study of blood T cell repertoires in COVID-19. Generated by immunoSEQ multiplex PCR, the TCRdb table keeps only in-frame clones and is missing some. The table includes roughly 90,000 clones, 75% to 85% detected once. Sample: peripheral blood. These receptors were collected from a woman in her 70s with acute or convalescent COVID-19.

The chain employs TRBV6-2 or TRBV6-3 and TRBJ2-7; TRBD2 is a possible D gene (6 bases). V dropped 2 bases and J dropped 3 bases, with 8 bases sitting between them. CDR3 size: 13 residues. Germline V CDR1 and CDR2: MNHEY, SVGEGT. The CDR3 reads CASSYRDFYEQYF. Written as DNA, the CDR3 is TGTGCCAGCAGTTACCGGGACTTCTACGAGCAGTACTTC.

V and J are TRBV6-4 and TRBJ2-3; possible D gene TRBD2, 5 bases. Between the trimmed V and J ends, which lost 2 bases and 1 base, there was a span of 10 bases. This CDR3 is 15 amino acids long. CDR1 MRHNA and CDR2 SNTAGT come from the germline V gene. CDR3 nucleotides: TGTGCCAGCAGTGACGGTAGCGTGGGCACAGATACGCAGTATTTT. Translated, it gives CASSDGSVGTDTQYF.

This clone is a singleton in its sample. V usage is TRBV7-2 and J usage is TRBJ2-7; TRBD1 aligns across 8 bases. Germline V gene lookup returns CDR1 SGHTA and CDR2 FQGNSA. V lost 5 bases and J lost 2; bases outside the gene matches: 8. This CDR3 is built from 15 residues. CDR3 in amino acids: CASSLQTGVAYEQYF. For the CDR3, the DNA is TGTGCCAGCAGCCTCCAGACAGGGGTAGCCTACGAGCAGTACTTC. The complete variable domain, with remaining parts taken from reference TRBV7-2 and TRBJ2-7, reads GAGVSQSPSNKVTEKGKDVELRCDPISGHTALYWYRQSLGQGLEFLIYFQGNSAPDKSGLPSDRFSAERTGGSVSTLTIQRTQQEDSAVYLCASSLQTGVAYEQYFGPGTRLTVT.

The V and J genes are TRBV28 and TRBJ1-2, with D tentatively TRBD1 (6 bases). The V end lost 8 bases, the J end lost 4 bases, and 11 bases lay between the germline ends. Germline V CDR1 and CDR2: MDHEN, SYDVKM. CDR3 length equals 12 residues. The CDR3 sequence is CASHRATYGYTF. CDR3 nucleotides: TGTGCCAGCCACAGGGCCACCTATGGCTACACCTTC.

The CDR3 sequence is CASSFRGQEFQFF. CDR3 bases: TGTGCCAGCAGTTTCCGGGGACAGGAATTCCAGTTCTTC. The rearrangement uses TRBV6-2 or TRBV6-3 and TRBJ2-1; 8 nucleotides line up with TRBD1. The CDR3 extends over 13 amino acids. The V gene end was trimmed by 4 bases and the J gene end by 13 bases; junction bases not matched to a gene: 9. CDR1 is MNHEY, CDR2 SVGEGT, per germline.

The chain carries TRBV11-2 and TRBJ2-5; TRBD2 might be the D (6 bases). V was trimmed by 3 bases and J by 1 base, leaving 6 bases between them. The CDR3 is made up of 13 amino acids. In germline, CDR1 is SGHAT, CDR2 FQNNGV. CDR3 nucleotides: TGTGCCAGCAGCTTGACTAGCCAAGAGACCCAGTACTTC. This gives the protein CASSLTSQETQYF.

The CDR3 DNA is TGTGCCAGCAGTTGGGGGGGTGGAAAGACCCAGTACTTC. It is translated as CASSWGGGKTQYF. The chain recombines TRBV27 with TRBJ2-5, with TRBD2 matching over 7 bases. Germline V CDR1 and CDR2: MNHEY, SMNVEV (reference sequence). With V trimmed by 4 bases and J by 6 bases, 5 bases remained unmatched. The CDR3 has 13 amino acids.

This sequence joins TRBV5-1 and TRBJ2-7, with 9 bases lining up with TRBD1. The germline V gene encodes CDR1 SGHRS and CDR2 YFSETQ. Trimming removed 5 bases from V and 4 bases from J; junction bases left unmatched: 10. The length of the CDR3 is 15 residues. CDR3 residues: CASRWGQGATYEQYF. As DNA, the CDR3 is TGCGCCAGCAGGTGGGGACAGGGCGCGACATACGAGCAGTACTTC.

This sequence joins TRBV7-3 and TRBJ2-2, with 11 bases aligning to TRBD2. This CDR3 comprises 16 residues. Germline-derived CDR1 and CDR2 are SGHTA and FQGTGA. V trimming: 5 bases; J trimming: 3 bases; junction bases outside the gene matches: 5. CDR3 protein: CASSLTSGGHTGELFF. In DNA form, the CDR3 reads TGTGCCAGCAGCCTCACTAGCGGGGGCCACACCGGGGAGCTGTTTTTT.

This clone was recorded a few times. The chain combines TRBV7-3 with TRBJ1-1, with 10 positions matching TRBD1. CDR3 length: 13 residues. The trim removed 4 bases at V and 4 bases at J, leaving 0 bases unmatched. The germline V gene encodes CDR1 SGHTA and CDR2 FQGTGA. CDR3 loop: CASSWDRGTEAFF. In nucleotides, the CDR3 is TGTGCCAGCAGCTGGGACAGGGGCACTGAAGCTTTCTTT.

The rearrangement joins TRBV4-2 to TRBJ2-1, with a weak D call TRBD1 (5 bases). This CDR3 spans 16 amino acids. Germline loops: CDR1 LGHNA, CDR2 YNFKEQ. V shed 0 bases and J shed 6 bases, with 15 bases lying between them. In DNA, the CDR3 is TGTGCCAGCAGCCAAGATGGGGCCAGACCAGGCAATGAGCAGTTCTTC. Translated, it gives CASSQDGARPGNEQFF.

The rearrangement uses TRBV4-3 and TRBJ2-3; 12 bases align to TRBD1. The CDR3 has 17 residues. V was pared by 0 bases and J by 3 bases, with 4 bases of the junction left unmatched. Per germline, CDR1 LGHNA and CDR2 YSLEER. The CDR3 DNA reads as TGCGCCAGCAGCCAAGATGTGGGACAGGGGGCAACAGATACGCAGTATTTT. Amino acid sequence: CASSQDVGQGATDTQYF.

J is TRBJ1-4 and V is TRBV28; TRBD1 agrees at 8 bases. Germline-derived CDR1 and CDR2 are MDHEN and SYDVKM. V lost 4 bases and J lost 4; bases outside the gene matches: 5. The CDR3 loop spans 15 amino acids. As DNA, the CDR3 is TGTGCCAGCAGTTCCGGGACAGGTTATAATGAAAAACTGTTTTTT. Translation: CASSSGTGYNEKLFF.

The rearrangement uses TRBV5-4 and TRBJ2-1, with D possibly matching TRBD2 (5 bases). V was clipped by 1 base and J by 10 bases, with 9 bases between them. CDR1 is SGHNT, CDR2 YYREEE, per germline (reference sequence). There are 12 residues in the CDR3. DNA for the CDR3: TGTGCCAGCAGCTTGACTCGCGGGGAGCAGTTCTTC. This encodes CASSLTRGEQFF.

V and J are TRBV7-9 and TRBJ2-7, with 7 nucleotides matching TRBD1. Germline CDR1 is SEHNR and CDR2 is FQNEAQ (reference sequence). CDR3 length equals 15 residues. Unmatched junction bases numbered 11, after V lost 5 bases and J lost 4 bases. The CDR3: CASSLQGGQLYEQYF. The CDR3 DNA reads TGTGCCAGCAGCCTTCAAGGGGGACAGTTATACGAGCAGTACTTC.

The V gene is TRBV5-1, the J gene TRBJ2-1, with D tentatively TRBD1 (5 bases). The ends were cut back, 4 bases at V and 4 bases at J, with 12 bases in the middle. CDR3 size: 14 residues. Germline CDR1 is SGHRS and CDR2 is YFSETQ. For the CDR3, the DNA is TGCGCCAGCAGCCTCAGGGCTGGATACAATGAGCAGTTCTTC. This encodes CASSLRAGYNEQFF.

The chain couples TRBV5-4 to TRBJ1-1; unclear D gene. This CDR3 is 13 amino acids long. V was trimmed by 4 bases and J by 1 base, leaving 8 bases between them. The germline V gene encodes CDR1 SGHNT and CDR2 YYREEE (reference sequence). CDR3 residues: CASSDTPNTEAFF. CDR3 sequence (DNA): TGTGCCAGCAGCGACACCCCGAACACTGAAGCTTTCTTT.

The CDR3 region is CASSLGGAGGTDTQYF. The CDR3 DNA sequence: TGTGCCAGCAGCTTGGGCGGAGCAGGGGGCACAGATACGCAGTATTTT. The chain has TRBV5-4 and TRBJ2-3; tentatively, D is TRBD1 (6 bases). Trimming left V 0 bases short and J 1 base short, with 12 bases between. From germline, CDR1 is SGHNT and CDR2 YYREEE (reference sequence). The CDR3 totals 16 residues.

The rearrangement joins TRBV5-4 to TRBJ1-3; tentatively, D is TRBD1 (6 bases). Germline V gene sequence: CDR1 SGHNT, CDR2 YYREEE (reference sequence). Trimming pared 7 bases from V and 0 bases from J, leaving 17 bases between. The CDR3 is 16 amino acids. The CDR3 reads CASFKTGTSSGNTIYF. The CDR3 coding sequence is TGTGCCAGCTTCAAAACCGGGACAAGCTCTGGAAACACCATATATTTT.

This clone was counted a single time. The chain links TRBV6-2 or TRBV6-3 to TRBJ2-1; D is possibly TRBD2 (5 bases). V was shortened by 6 bases and J by 9 bases, with 15 bases between the two germline ends. Germline assignment: CDR1 MNHEY and CDR2 SVGEGT. The CDR3 is made up of 13 amino acids. The CDR3, as DNA: TGTGCCAGCAGCGGACTGGCCCTCGGTGAGCAGTTCTTC. Translated, it gives CASSGLALGEQFF.

The chain couples TRBV30 to TRBJ1-2; 10 nucleotides match TRBD1. V trimming: 2 bases; J trimming: 7 bases; junction bases outside the gene matches: 7. Germline V gene data show CDR1 as GTSNPN and CDR2 as SVGIG (reference sequence). CDR3 length: 14 residues. CDR3 nucleotide sequence: TGTGCCTGGAGTAGGACAGGGGGACTCCGTGGCTACACCTTC. Its protein product is CAWSRTGGLRGYTF.

This clone was counted a single time. The rearrangement uses TRBV29-1 and TRBJ2-7, with D possibly matching TRBD1 (5 bases). The V end was cut by 7 bases, the J end by 4 bases, with 11 bases between. Germline values: CDR1 SQVTM, CDR2 ANQGSEA. This CDR3 contains 11 residues. The CDR3 sequence: CSAERGYEQYF. CDR3 DNA sequence: TGCAGCGCCGAAAGGGGTTACGAGCAGTACTTC.

The V call is TRBV7-8, the J call TRBJ2-5, with 12 nucleotides matching TRBD2. This CDR3 comprises 16 residues. In germline, CDR1 is SGHVS, CDR2 FQNEAQ. The trim removed 5 bases at V and 2 bases at J, leaving 6 bases unmatched. CDR3 protein: CASSGPTSGGQETQYF. CDR3 DNA sequence: TGTGCCAGCAGCGGACCGACTAGCGGGGGACAAGAGACCCAGTACTTC.

V gene TRBV6-5 combines with J gene TRBJ2-7; perhaps TRBD2 as D (5 bases). Trimming removed 8 bases at V and 0 bases at J, with 17 bases between. Germline values: CDR1 MNHEY, CDR2 SVGAGI. The CDR3 totals 15 residues. CDR3: CASSRLRAVSYEQYF. CDR3 DNA sequence: TGTGCCAGCTCCCGTTTGAGGGCCGTCTCCTACGAGCAGTACTTC.

The chain has TRBV9 and TRBJ1-1; maybe TRBD1 (6 bases). This CDR3 region has 15 residues. V shed 0 bases and J shed 0 bases, with 9 bases lying between them. Germline values: CDR1 SGDLS, CDR2 YYNGEE. The CDR3, as DNA: TGTGCCAGCAGCGTAGCGGGACAAATGAACACTGAAGCTTTCTTT. It yields the protein CASSVAGQMNTEAFF. The full variable domain, in which reference TRBV9 and TRBJ1-1 provide the parts outside the CDR3, is DSGVTQTPKHLITATGQRVTLRCSPRSGDLSVYWYQQSLDQGLQFLIQYYNGEERAKGNILERFSAQQFPDLHSELNLSSLELGDSALYFCASSVAGQMNTEAFFGQGTRLTVV.

DNA of the CDR3: TGTGCCACCAGTGACACCCTAGCGGGGGGACGGGATGAGCAGTTCTTC. It codes for CATSDTLAGGRDEQFF. The chain employs TRBV24-1 and TRBJ2-1; TRBD2 matches 11 bases. The CDR3 covers 16 residues. CDR1 and CDR2 (germline): KGHDR, SFDVKD. The trim removed 4 bases at V and 8 bases at J, leaving 9 bases unmatched.

This clone is a singleton in its sample. The chain employs TRBV4-1 and TRBJ1-2, with D uncertain. The germline V and J ends were trimmed by 1 base and 3 bases, with 12 bases remaining between them. This CDR3 has 15 residues. CDR1 is MGHRA and CDR2 is YSYEKL in the germline V gene. Here the CDR3 DNA reads TGCGCCAGCAGCCAAGGGGCAGTTACGGACTATGGCTACACCTTC. Its protein is CASSQGAVTDYGYTF.